These 14 T cell receptor beta chains came from one sample sequenced in a study of blood T cell repertoires in COVID-19 (TCRdb year 2020). The library was produced with the immunoSEQ multiplex PCR assay. In TCRdb, the immuneACCESS table is reduced to in-frame sequences with V and J assigned. These tables do not hold every clone; where another copy was compared, an unresolved V gene accounts for under half, and the others remain unexplained. The sample records about 270,000 clones, 75% to 95% of which are singletons. Of the sample, approximately 3% is held by the ten largest clones. Material: PBMCs or T cells enriched from blood (not recorded which). These receptors originate from a man aged 35 to 55 who had been exposed to COVID-19.

The V and J genes are TRBV2 and TRBJ1-1; 8 bases are shared with TRBD1. J was trimmed by 4 bases and V by 2 bases; bases with no gene match: 6. CDR1 and CDR2 (germline): SNHLY, FYNNEI. There are 15 residues in the CDR3. The CDR3 DNA follows: TGTGCCAGCAGTGAATTCCGGACAGGGACCACTGAAGCTTTCTTT. It encodes CASSEFRTGTTEAFF.

The CDR3 sequence: CATSRDSRPPREQYF. The CDR3 DNA sequence: TGTGCCACCAGCAGAGATTCCAGGCCCCCTCGAGAGCAGTACTTC. J is TRBJ2-7 and V is TRBV15; D unresolved. The CDR3 runs 15 residues. V gave up 0 bases and J gave up 7 bases, with 16 bases separating them. CDR1 is LNHNV, CDR2 YYDKDF, per germline (reference sequence).

The chain is built from TRBV27 and TRBJ2-7; D might be TRBD2 (5 bases). Germline lookup yields CDR1 MNHEY and CDR2 SMNVEV (reference sequence). Trimming cost V 0 bases and J 5 bases, with 8 bases left between them. The CDR3 has 13 residues. CDR3 protein: CASSLSDGDEQYF. The CDR3 region has the DNA TGTGCCAGCAGTTTATCAGACGGGGACGAGCAGTACTTC.

This chain joins TRBV5-5 and TRBJ1-3; D may be TRBD1 (5 bases). The CDR3 runs to 15 residues. Germline CDR1 reads SGHKS; CDR2 reads YYEKEE (reference sequence). Trimming shortened V by 2 bases and J by 4 bases, and 13 bases separated the two germline ends. The CDR3 is CASSFTGSQGNTIYF. CDR3 DNA: TGTGCCAGCAGCTTCACAGGTAGTCAAGGAAACACCATATATTTT.

This clone was picked up a small number of times. This chain connects TRBV12-5 to TRBJ1-4; perhaps TRBD1 as D (6 bases). V lost 3 bases, J lost 3 bases, and 17 bases lay in between. The CDR3 runs to 17 residues. Germline values: CDR1 LGHNT, CDR2 FRNRAP. The CDR3, as DNA: TGTGCTAGTGGTTTAGGGGATTCATCAGGGGCTAATGAAAAACTGTTTTTT. Translation: CASGLGDSSGANEKLFF. The whole variable domain, filled in from reference TRBV12-5 and TRBJ1-4, reads DARVTQTPRHKVTEMGQEVTMRCQPILGHNTVFWYRQTMMQGLELLAYFRNRAPLDDSGMPKDRFSAEMPDATLATLKIQPSEPRDSAVYFCASGLGDSSGANEKLFFGSGTQLSVL.

The chain has TRBV11-1 and TRBJ2-7; D possibly corresponds to TRBD2 (6 bases). Germline assignment: CDR1 SGHAT and CDR2 FQDESV (reference sequence). The CDR3 contains 14 residues. Between the trimmed V and J ends, which lost 6 bases and 3 bases, there was a span of 15 bases. Here the CDR3 reads CASRSPGVGYEQYF. CDR3 sequence (DNA): TGTGCCAGCAGGTCGCCGGGGGTGGGCTACGAGCAGTACTTC.

The V call is TRBV6-6, the J call TRBJ2-5; D may be TRBD2 (5 bases). V gave up 9 bases and J gave up 1 base, with 12 bases separating them. Germline assignment: CDR1 MNHNY and CDR2 SVGAGI (reference sequence). There are 13 residues in the CDR3. The CDR3 DNA follows: TGTGCCAGGGCGGAGCGGATCCAAGAGACCCAGTACTTC. It is translated as CARAERIQETQYF.

This chain joins TRBV28 and TRBJ1-5, with 9 positions matching TRBD1. V was clipped by 5 bases and J by 6 bases; unmatched bases: 5. There are 14 residues in the CDR3. The germline CDR1 and CDR2 sequences are MDHEN and SYDVKM. CDR3 sequence: CASSIDRGSQPQHF. DNA of the CDR3: TGTGCCAGCAGTATTGACAGGGGGAGTCAGCCCCAGCATTTT.

This chain joins TRBV10-1 and TRBJ2-3, with 7 bases aligning to TRBD2. V trimming: 6 bases; J trimming: 8 bases; junction bases outside the gene matches: 5. This CDR3 has 12 amino acids. Germline values: CDR1 WNHNN, CDR2 SYGVQD (reference sequence). CDR3 nucleotides: TGCGCCAGCAGCCAGCGGGGAGGTACGCAGTATTTT. Protein: CASSQRGGTQYF.

V usage is TRBV4-1 and J usage is TRBJ2-3, with 11 positions matching TRBD2. Germline assignment: CDR1 MGHRA and CDR2 YSYEKL. After removal of 0 bases from V and 1 base from J, the junction contained 3 bases not matched to a gene. The CDR3 has 17 residues. In nucleotides, the CDR3 is TGCGCCAGCAGCCAAGATCTAGCGGGAGGTCGCACAGATACGCAGTATTTT. It translates to CASSQDLAGGRTDTQYF.

The rearrangement uses TRBV4-2 and TRBJ2-3; 14 positions agree with TRBD2. V lost 4 bases and J lost 5; bases outside the gene matches: 5. Germline V lookup: CDR1 LGHNA, CDR2 YNFKEQ. The CDR3 has 16 amino acids. The CDR3 DNA reads TGTGCCAGCAGCCGGGGACTAGCGGGAGCGGGAGATACGCAGTATTTT. Protein: CASSRGLAGAGDTQYF.

This chain joins TRBV28 and TRBJ1-5; TRBD1 matches 10 bases. After removal of 5 bases from V and 0 bases from J, the junction contained 4 bases not matched to a gene. The CDR3 spans 16 residues. Per the germline V gene, CDR1 is MDHEN and CDR2 is SYDVKM. CDR3 protein: CASSLGTGDSNQPQHF. Written as DNA, the CDR3 is TGTGCCAGCAGTCTGGGGACAGGGGATAGCAATCAGCCCCAGCATTTT.

The chain has TRBV15 and TRBJ1-1; 8 nucleotides match TRBD1. In germline, CDR1 is LNHNV, CDR2 YYDKDF (reference sequence). This CDR3 region has 14 residues. V shed 8 bases, J shed 6 bases, and the junction held 11 bases outside the gene matches. CDR3 sequence: CATQTDRGRPEAFF. The CDR3 nucleotides are TGTGCCACCCAGACTGACAGGGGACGGCCTGAAGCTTTCTTT.

The CDR3 coding sequence is TGTGCCTGGAGCGACAGTAGTAATGAAAAACTGTTTTTT. As protein: CAWSDSSNEKLFF. V gene TRBV30 combines with J gene TRBJ1-4, with D perhaps matching TRBD1 (5 bases). Between the trimmed V and J ends, which lost 3 bases and 4 bases, there was a span of 9 bases. The CDR3 contains 13 residues. From germline, CDR1 is GTSNPN and CDR2 SVGIG (reference sequence).